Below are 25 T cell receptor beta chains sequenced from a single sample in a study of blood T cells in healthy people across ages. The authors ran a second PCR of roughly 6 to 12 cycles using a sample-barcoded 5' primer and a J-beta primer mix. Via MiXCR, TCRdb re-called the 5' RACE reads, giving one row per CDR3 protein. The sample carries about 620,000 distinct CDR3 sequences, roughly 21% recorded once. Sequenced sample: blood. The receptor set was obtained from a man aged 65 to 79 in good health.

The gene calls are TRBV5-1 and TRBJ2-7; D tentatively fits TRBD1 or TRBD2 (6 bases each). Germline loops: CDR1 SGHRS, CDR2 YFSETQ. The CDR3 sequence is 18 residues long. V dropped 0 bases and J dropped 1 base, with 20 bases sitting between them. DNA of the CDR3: TGCGCCAGCAGCTTGGTTTCGATTTCGGGGGCGGGATCCTACGAGCAGTACTTC. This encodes CASSLVSISGAGSYEQYF.

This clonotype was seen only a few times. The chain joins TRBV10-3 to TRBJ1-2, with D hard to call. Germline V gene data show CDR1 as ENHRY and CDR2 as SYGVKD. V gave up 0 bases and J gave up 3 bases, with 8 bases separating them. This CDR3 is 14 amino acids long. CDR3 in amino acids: CAISESVRHYGYTF. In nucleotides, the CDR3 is TGTGCCATCAGTGAGTCGGTTAGGCACTATGGCTACACCTTC.

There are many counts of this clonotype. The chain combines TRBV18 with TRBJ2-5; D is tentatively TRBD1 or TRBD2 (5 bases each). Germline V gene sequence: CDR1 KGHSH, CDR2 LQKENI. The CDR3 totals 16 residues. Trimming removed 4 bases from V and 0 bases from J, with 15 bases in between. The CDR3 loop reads CASSLTGRSHQETQYF. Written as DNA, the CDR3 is TGTGCCAGCTCACTTACGGGGCGGAGCCACCAAGAGACCCAGTACTTC.

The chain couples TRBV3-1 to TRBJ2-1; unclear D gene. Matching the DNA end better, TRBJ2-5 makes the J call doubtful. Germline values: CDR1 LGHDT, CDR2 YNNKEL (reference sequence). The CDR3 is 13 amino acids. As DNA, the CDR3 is TGTGCCAGCAGCAATGGGCCTCAAGAGACCCAGTACTTC. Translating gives CASSNGPQETQYF.

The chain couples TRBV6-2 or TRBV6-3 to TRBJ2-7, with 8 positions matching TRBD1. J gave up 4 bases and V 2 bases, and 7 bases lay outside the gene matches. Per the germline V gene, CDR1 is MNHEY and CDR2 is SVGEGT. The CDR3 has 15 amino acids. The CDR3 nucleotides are TGTGCCAGCAGTTACGCAGGGGGCATCGCATACGAGCAGTACTTC. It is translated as CASSYAGGIAYEQYF.

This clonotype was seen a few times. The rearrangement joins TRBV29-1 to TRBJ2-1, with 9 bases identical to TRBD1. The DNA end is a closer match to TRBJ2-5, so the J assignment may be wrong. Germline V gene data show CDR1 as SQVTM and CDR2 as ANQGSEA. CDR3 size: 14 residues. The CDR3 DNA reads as TGCAGCGTTGACTCACAGGGGGCAGGGGAGACCCAGTACTTC. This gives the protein CSVDSQGAGETQYF.

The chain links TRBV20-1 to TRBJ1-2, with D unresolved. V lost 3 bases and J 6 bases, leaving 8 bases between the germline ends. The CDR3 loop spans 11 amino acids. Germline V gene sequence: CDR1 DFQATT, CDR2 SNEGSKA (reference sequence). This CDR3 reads CSASDIDGYTF. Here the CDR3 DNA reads TGCAGTGCTAGTGACATAGATGGCTACACCTTC.

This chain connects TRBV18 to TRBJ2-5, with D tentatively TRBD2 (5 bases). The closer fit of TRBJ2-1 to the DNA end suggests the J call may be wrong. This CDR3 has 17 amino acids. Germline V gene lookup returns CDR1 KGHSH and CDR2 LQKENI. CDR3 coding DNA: TGTGCCAGCTCACCAACTGCCGTAGCTGGCGGGTGGAATGAGCAGTTCTTC. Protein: CASSPTAVAGGWNEQFF.

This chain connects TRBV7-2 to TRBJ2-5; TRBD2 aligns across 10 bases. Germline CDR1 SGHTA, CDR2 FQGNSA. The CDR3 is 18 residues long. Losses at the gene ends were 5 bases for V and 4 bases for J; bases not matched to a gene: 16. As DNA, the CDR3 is TGTGCCAGCAGCGGAGAGGTTTCGGCTAGCGGGAGAGGAGAGACCCAGTACTTC. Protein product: CASSGEVSASGRGETQYF.

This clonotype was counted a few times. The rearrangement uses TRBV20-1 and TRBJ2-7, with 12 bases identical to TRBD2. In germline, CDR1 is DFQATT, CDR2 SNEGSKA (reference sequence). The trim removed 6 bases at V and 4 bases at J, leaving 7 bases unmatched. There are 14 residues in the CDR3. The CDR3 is CSATRTSGMYEQYF. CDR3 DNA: TGCAGTGCCACAAGGACTAGCGGGATGTACGAGCAGTACTTC.

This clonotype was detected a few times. This chain's CDR3 is CASSYDRDLREQYF. The CDR3 DNA reads TGTGCCAGCAGTTATGACCGGGACTTAAGAGAGCAGTACTTC. The J gene is TRBJ2-7, the V gene TRBV6-1; possibly TRBD2 for D (6 bases). V was cut by 5 bases and J by 7 bases, with 18 bases left in between. CDR1 MNHNS and CDR2 SASEGT come from the germline V gene. This CDR3 has 14 amino acids.

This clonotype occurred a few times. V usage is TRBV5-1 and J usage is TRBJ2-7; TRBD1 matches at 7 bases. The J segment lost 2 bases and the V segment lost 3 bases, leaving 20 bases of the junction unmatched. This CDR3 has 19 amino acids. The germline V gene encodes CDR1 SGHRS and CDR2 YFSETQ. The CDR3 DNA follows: TGCGCCAGCAGCTCTCTAAATGGACAGGCCCCAACTCAAACCTACGAGCAGTACTTC. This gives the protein CASSSLNGQAPTQTYEQYF. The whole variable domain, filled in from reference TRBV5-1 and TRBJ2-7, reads KAGVTQTPRYLIKTRGQQVTLSCSPISGHRSVSWYQQTPGQGLQFLFEYFSETQRNKGNFPGRFSGRQFSNSRSEMNVSTLELGDSALYLCASSSLNGQAPTQTYEQYFGPGTRLTVT.

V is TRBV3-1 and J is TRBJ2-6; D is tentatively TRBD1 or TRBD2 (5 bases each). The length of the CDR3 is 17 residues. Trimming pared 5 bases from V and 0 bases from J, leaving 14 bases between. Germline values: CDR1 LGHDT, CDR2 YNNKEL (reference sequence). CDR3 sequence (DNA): TGTGCCAGCAGCAACTGGGACGACAGCTCTGGGGCCAACGTCCTGACTTTC. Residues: CASSNWDDSSGANVLTF.

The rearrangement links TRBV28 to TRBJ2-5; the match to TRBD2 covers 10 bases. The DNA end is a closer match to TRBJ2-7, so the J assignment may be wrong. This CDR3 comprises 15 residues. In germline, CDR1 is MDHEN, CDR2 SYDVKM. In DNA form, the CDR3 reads TGTGCCAGCAGTTTGTCTAGCGGGAGTACTTACGAGCAGTACTTC. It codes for CASSLSSGSTYEQYF.

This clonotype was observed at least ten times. This chain's CDR3 is CASSPPQKRSPYEQYF. CDR3 nucleotide sequence: TGTGCCAGCAGCCCCCCACAGAAGAGGTCTCCCTACGAGCAGTACTTC. This chain links TRBV3-1 with TRBJ2-7, with unresolved D. Germline V lookup: CDR1 LGHDT, CDR2 YNNKEL (reference sequence). The CDR3 runs 16 residues. V dropped 4 bases and J dropped 2 bases, with 18 bases sitting between them.

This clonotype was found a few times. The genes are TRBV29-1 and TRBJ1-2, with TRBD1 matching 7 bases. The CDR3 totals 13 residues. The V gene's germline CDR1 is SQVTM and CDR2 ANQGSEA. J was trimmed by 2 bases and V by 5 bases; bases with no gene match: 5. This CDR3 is CSVSSGGNYGYTF. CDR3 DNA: TGCAGCGTTTCGTCAGGGGGAAACTATGGCTACACCTTC.

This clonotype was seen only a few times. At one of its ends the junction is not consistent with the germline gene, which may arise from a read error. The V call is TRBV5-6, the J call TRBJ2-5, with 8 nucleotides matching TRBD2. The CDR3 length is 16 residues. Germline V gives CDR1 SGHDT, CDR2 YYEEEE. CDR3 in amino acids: CAGSLLSGSGAETQYF. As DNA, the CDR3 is TGTGCCGGCAGCTTGCTGAGCGGGAGCGGAGCAGAGACCCAGTACTTC.

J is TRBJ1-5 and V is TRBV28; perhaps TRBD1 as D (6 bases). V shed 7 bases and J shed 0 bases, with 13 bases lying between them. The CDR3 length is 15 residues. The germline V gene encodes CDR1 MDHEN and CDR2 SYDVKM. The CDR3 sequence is CASIPGGHSNQPQHF. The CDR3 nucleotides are TGTGCCAGCATCCCGGGGGGGCATAGCAATCAGCCCCAGCATTTT. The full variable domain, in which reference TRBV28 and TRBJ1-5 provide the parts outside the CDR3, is DVKVTQSSRYLVKRTGEKVFLECVQDMDHENMFWYRQDPGLGLRLIYFSYDVKMKEKGDIPEGYSVSREKKERFSLILESASTNQTSMYLCASIPGGHSNQPQHFGDGTRLSIL.

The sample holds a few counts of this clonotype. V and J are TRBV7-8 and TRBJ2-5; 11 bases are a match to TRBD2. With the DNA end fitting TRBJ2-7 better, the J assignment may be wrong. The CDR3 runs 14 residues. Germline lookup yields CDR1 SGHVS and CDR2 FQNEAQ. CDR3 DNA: TGTGCCAGCAGCGTTAGCGGGAGGGCGTACGAGCAGTACTTC. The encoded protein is CASSVSGRAYEQYF.

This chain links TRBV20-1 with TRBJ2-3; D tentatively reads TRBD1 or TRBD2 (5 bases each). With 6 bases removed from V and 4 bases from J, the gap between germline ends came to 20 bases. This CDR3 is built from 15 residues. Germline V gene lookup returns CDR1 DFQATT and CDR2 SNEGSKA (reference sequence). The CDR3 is CSANKGSPRADTQYF. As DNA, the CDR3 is TGCAGTGCGAATAAGGGGAGTCCACGGGCAGATACGCAGTATTTT.

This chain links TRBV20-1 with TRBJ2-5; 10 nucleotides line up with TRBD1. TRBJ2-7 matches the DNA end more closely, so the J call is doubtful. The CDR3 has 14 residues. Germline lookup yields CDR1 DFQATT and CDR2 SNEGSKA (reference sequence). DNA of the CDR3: TGCAGTGCTAGCCTCTGGGACAGGGGCTACGAGCAGTACTTC. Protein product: CSASLWDRGYEQYF.

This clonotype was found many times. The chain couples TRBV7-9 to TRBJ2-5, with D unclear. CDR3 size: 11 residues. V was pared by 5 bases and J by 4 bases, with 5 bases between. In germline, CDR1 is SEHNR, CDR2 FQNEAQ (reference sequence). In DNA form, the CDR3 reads TGTGCCAGCAGCCCCCTAGAGACCCAGTACTTC. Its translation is CASSPLETQYF.

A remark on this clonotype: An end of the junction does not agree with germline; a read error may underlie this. The CDR3, as DNA: TGTGTCAGCAGTCCGCAGGGCGACACTGAAGCTTTCTTT. Translated, it gives CVSSPQGDTEAFF. The chain uses TRBV12-3 or TRBV12-4 and TRBJ1-1; perhaps TRBD1 as D (5 bases). The CDR3 is 13 residues long.

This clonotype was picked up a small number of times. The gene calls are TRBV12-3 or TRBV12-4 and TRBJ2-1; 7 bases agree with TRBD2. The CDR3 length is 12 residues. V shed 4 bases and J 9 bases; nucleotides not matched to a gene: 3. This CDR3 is CASSSVAGEQFF. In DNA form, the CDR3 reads TGTGCCAGCAGTTCAGTAGCGGGTGAGCAGTTCTTC.

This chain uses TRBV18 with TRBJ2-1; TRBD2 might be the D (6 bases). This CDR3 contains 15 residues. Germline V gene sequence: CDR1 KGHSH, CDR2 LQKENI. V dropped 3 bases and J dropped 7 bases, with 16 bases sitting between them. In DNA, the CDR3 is TGTGCCAGCTCACCGGGGAGACTAGGAAGAAATGAGCAGTTCTTC. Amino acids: CASSPGRLGRNEQFF.